The clone carrying this T cell receptor (beta chain) has only a few counts. This CDR3 spans 14 amino acids. CDR1 is SEHNR and CDR2 is FQNEAQ in the germline V gene (reference sequence). Trimming stripped 1 base from V and 5 bases from J, with 11 bases between. These data belong to a study of beta chain features in type 1 diabetes. The isolated RNA, all of it, was reverse transcribed, so expressed TCRB transcripts were what got sequenced. Repertoires were generated with immunoSEQ multiplex PCR, while TCRdb's copy carries only in-frame clones and drops some. This sample has about 900,000 clones, with roughly 15% found just once.

The gene calls are TRBV7-9 and TRBJ2-5; D is ambiguous. The sequence came from a young woman in good health. Sequences were obtained from naive CD4+ T cells from blood. The CDR3 nucleotides are TGTGCCAGCAGCTTAGTTGTAGGGAAGGAGACCCAGTACTTC. Translated, it gives CASSLVVGKETQYF.